The next 3 T cell receptor beta chains were all read from a single sample in a study of response to subunit inactivated influenza vaccine. TCRdb ran MiXCR on the RT-PCR reads and lists one entry per CDR3 protein. Found here are around 850,000 distinct CDR3 sequences, 18% of them singletons; the top ten hold roughly a tenth. The specimen was PBMCs from blood, collected approximately 5 days after vaccination. These receptors were collected from a man aged 50 to 60 who received an inactivated influenza vaccine.

The gene calls are TRBV6-5 and TRBJ1-1; possible D gene TRBD1, 5 bases. The CDR3 consists of 12 residues. The germline CDR1 and CDR2 sequences are MNHEY and SVGAGI. The germline V and J ends were trimmed by 5 bases and 6 bases, with 10 bases remaining between them. CDR3 in DNA: TGTGCCAGCAGTACCCGGGGGGCTGAAGCTTTCTTT. This encodes CASSTRGAEAFF.

This rearrangement joins TRBV20-1 to TRBJ2-7, with 14 bases matching TRBD2. CDR3 length: 13 amino acids. The J segment lost 6 bases and the V segment lost 5 bases, leaving 3 bases of the junction unmatched. Germline CDR1 DFQATT, CDR2 SNEGSKA (reference sequence). For the CDR3, the DNA is TGCAGTGCTGCAGGACTAGCGGGGGGCGAGCAGTACTTC. Residues: CSAAGLAGGEQYF.

V and J are TRBV5-4 and TRBJ1-1, with D perhaps TRBD1 (6 bases). V lost 0 bases, J lost 1 base, and 13 bases lay in between. CDR1 and CDR2 (germline): SGHNT, YYREEE (reference sequence). The CDR3 is 16 amino acids. The CDR3 DNA follows: TGTGCCAGCAGCTTGGGCAGGGGAAGGGGGAACACTGAAGCTTTCTTT. It translates to CASSLGRGRGNTEAFF.